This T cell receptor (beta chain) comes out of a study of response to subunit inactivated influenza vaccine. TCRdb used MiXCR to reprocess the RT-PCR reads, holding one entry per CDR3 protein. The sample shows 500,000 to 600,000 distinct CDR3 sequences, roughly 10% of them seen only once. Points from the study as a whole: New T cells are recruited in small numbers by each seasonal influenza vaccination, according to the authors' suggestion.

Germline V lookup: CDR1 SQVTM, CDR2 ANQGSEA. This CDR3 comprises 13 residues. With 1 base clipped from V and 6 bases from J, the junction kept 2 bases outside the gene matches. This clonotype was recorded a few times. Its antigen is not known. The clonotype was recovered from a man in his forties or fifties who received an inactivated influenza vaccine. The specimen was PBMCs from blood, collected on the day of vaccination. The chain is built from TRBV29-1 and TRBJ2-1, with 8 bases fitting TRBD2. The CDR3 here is CSVEGLARNEQFF. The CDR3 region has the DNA TGCAGCGTTGAAGGACTAGCGCGCAATGAGCAGTTCTTC.